These 20 T cell receptor beta chains came from one sample sequenced in a study of neurological immune-mediated disorders. TCRdb passed the 5' RACE reads through MiXCR, listing each CDR3 protein once. The data hold roughly 60,000 distinct CDR3 sequences, with 3% to 4% observed a single time. The sequenced sample consisted of PBMCs. These receptors all stem from a woman in her 30s with multiple sclerosis.

Ten or more counts support this clonotype. The V and J genes are TRBV20-1 and TRBJ2-1; D is perhaps TRBD1 (5 bases). CDR1 is DFQATT, CDR2 SNEGSKA, per germline (reference sequence). The CDR3 loop spans 15 amino acids. V was pared by 3 bases and J by 1 base, with 13 bases between. This CDR3 is CSASPAGKSYNEQFF. CDR3 bases: TGCAGTGCTAGTCCGGCAGGGAAGTCCTACAATGAGCAGTTCTTC.

This clonotype was detected many times. The V gene is TRBV20-1, the J gene TRBJ1-6; 8 nucleotides match TRBD1. CDR3 length: 14 residues. Trimming at V came to 3 bases and at J to 7 bases, leaving 5 bases not matched to a gene. Looked up from germline, CDR1 is DFQATT and CDR2 is SNEGSKA (reference sequence). The CDR3 DNA reads as TGCAGTGCTAGCAGACAGGGGAGCAATTCACCCCTCCACTTT. Translation: CSASRQGSNSPLHF.

The CDR3 spells CASSSTSGSGNEQFF. DNA of the CDR3: TGTGCCAGCAGCTCCACTAGCGGGAGTGGTAATGAGCAGTTCTTC. V gene TRBV7-3 combines with J gene TRBJ2-1; TRBD2 matches 11 bases. CDR1 and CDR2 (germline): SGHTA, FQGTGA. This CDR3 has 15 residues. Germline trimming cut 4 bases from V and 7 bases from J; bases unmatched to any gene: 6.

This clonotype was seen at least ten times. V is TRBV10-3 and J is TRBJ2-7; possibly TRBD1 for D (6 bases). CDR1 is ENHRY and CDR2 is SYGVKD in the germline V gene. The CDR3 runs to 14 residues. Deletions cut 7 bases from V and 0 bases from J, with 13 bases between. CDR3: CAIKRQDNSYEQYF. DNA for the CDR3: TGTGCCATCAAAAGACAGGACAACTCCTACGAGCAGTACTTC.

The chain is built from TRBV6-2 or TRBV6-3 and TRBJ2-3, with D maybe TRBD2 (6 bases). The V end was cut by 6 bases, the J end by 6 bases, with 16 bases between. Germline V gives CDR1 MNHEY, CDR2 SVGEGT. The CDR3 loop spans 14 amino acids. The CDR3 loop reads CASRPHGGGDTQYF. The CDR3, as DNA: TGTGCCAGCAGACCCCACGGCGGAGGGGATACGCAGTATTTT.

This clonotype was seen more than once but under ten times. This rearrangement joins TRBV5-1 to TRBJ1-1, with D uncertain. V dropped 5 bases and J dropped 2 bases, with 7 bases sitting between them. From germline, CDR1 is SGHRS and CDR2 YFSETQ. There are 12 residues in the CDR3. The CDR3 protein is CASRSSNTEAFF. As DNA, the CDR3 is TGCGCCAGCAGAAGTTCCAACACTGAAGCTTTCTTT.

The chain joins TRBV9 to TRBJ2-3; D might be TRBD1 (6 bases). The CDR3 extends over 15 amino acids. CDR1 is SGDLS and CDR2 is YYNGEE in the germline V gene. V was trimmed by 4 bases and J by 6 bases, leaving 18 bases between them. CDR3 DNA: TGTGCCAGCAGCCTCGGACAGACCGGCCGGGATACGCAGTATTTT. It specifies CASSLGQTGRDTQYF.

This clonotype was counted many times. The chain employs TRBV6-5 and TRBJ1-2; D is unresolved. The CDR3 is 14 residues long. Deletions cut 2 bases from V and 6 bases from J, with 13 bases between. Germline values: CDR1 MNHEY, CDR2 SVGAGI. CDR3 region: CASSYDSSGHGYTF. In DNA, the CDR3 is TGTGCCAGCAGTTACGACTCAAGTGGGCATGGCTACACCTTC.

This clonotype was found many times. The chain uses TRBV20-1 and TRBJ2-1; 8 bases are shared with TRBD1. CDR1 DFQATT and CDR2 SNEGSKA come from the germline V gene (reference sequence). CDR3 size: 16 residues. J gave up 8 bases and V 0 bases, and 12 bases lay outside the gene matches. The CDR3 coding sequence is TGCAGTGCTAGAGAATTAGGGACAGGACACAAGGATGAGCAGTTCTTC. Protein sequence: CSARELGTGHKDEQFF.

The table lists this clonotype with many counts. V and J are TRBV2 and TRBJ2-7; D unresolved. V lost 4 bases and J 3 bases, leaving 7 bases between the germline ends. The V gene's germline CDR1 is SNHLY and CDR2 FYNNEI. The CDR3 length is 12 residues. CDR3: CASSGTSYEQYF. CDR3 nucleotides: TGTGCCAGCAGTGGCACAAGCTACGAGCAGTACTTC.

This clonotype was found many times. J is TRBJ2-5 and V is TRBV6-2 or TRBV6-3; possibly TRBD2 for D (5 bases). The germline V gene has CDR1 MNHEY and CDR2 SVGEGT. This CDR3 spans 12 amino acids. The V end lost 8 bases, the J end lost 2 bases, and 9 bases lay between the germline ends. CDR3 protein: CASEGFQETQYF. The CDR3 DNA follows: TGTGCCAGCGAGGGATTTCAAGAGACCCAGTACTTC.

This clonotype was counted at least ten times. The chain carries TRBV12-3 or TRBV12-4 and TRBJ2-1; D call uncertain. V lost 6 bases, J lost 2 bases, and 14 bases lay in between. CDR3 size: 15 residues. CDR3 protein: CASSPAGRPYNEQFF. CDR3 sequence (DNA): TGTGCCAGCAGCCCTGCTGGACGCCCCTACAATGAGCAGTTCTTC.

Many counts were recorded for this clonotype. The chain recombines TRBV7-2 with TRBJ1-1, with 7 bases matching TRBD1. Germline CDR1 reads SGHTA; CDR2 reads FQGNSA. Trimming at V came to 5 bases and at J to 4 bases, leaving 7 bases not matched to a gene. The CDR3 spans 14 residues. In DNA form, the CDR3 reads TGTGCCAGCAGCCCCAAACAGGGGCGCACTGAAGCTTTCTTT. Encoded protein: CASSPKQGRTEAFF.

This clonotype was counted many times. V usage is TRBV7-6 and J usage is TRBJ2-7, with D perhaps matching TRBD2 (6 bases). The CDR3 is made up of 17 amino acids. The V end was cut by 4 bases, the J end by 3 bases, with 22 bases between. CDR1 SGHVS and CDR2 FNYEAQ come from the germline V gene. CDR3 DNA: TGTGCCAGCAGCTCATCCGGCGGGACCAATGGTGGCTACGAGCAGTACTTC. This codes for CASSSSGGTNGGYEQYF.

This clonotype has at least ten counts. The chain is built from TRBV4-1 and TRBJ2-2, with 13 bases fitting TRBD2. V lost 6 bases to trimming and J lost 6 bases; unmatched junction nucleotides: 7. Germline V gene data show CDR1 as MGHRA and CDR2 as YSYEKL. CDR3 length: 16 residues. This chain's CDR3 is CASSPRTSGGSGELFF. In nucleotides, the CDR3 is TGCGCCAGCAGTCCCAGGACTAGCGGGGGATCCGGGGAGCTGTTTTTT.

This clonotype was seen repeatedly, ten times or more. The junction shows a germline mismatch at one end, possibly a read error. The V call is TRBV12-3 or TRBV12-4, the J call TRBJ1-5; 10 bases agree with TRBD1. The CDR3 is made up of 15 amino acids. CDR3 DNA: TGTGCCAGCAGGGGGACAGGGGTACTGGGTCAGCCCCAGAATTTT. Its translation: CASRGTGVLGQPQNF.

This clonotype was seen many times. J is TRBJ2-7 and V is TRBV10-1; D gene unclear. The ends were cut back, 5 bases at V and 1 base at J, with 9 bases in the middle. CDR3 length: 13 amino acids. The germline gives CDR1 WNHNN, CDR2 SYGVQD (reference sequence). DNA for the CDR3: TGCGCCAGCAGTCCCCCGTCATCCTACGAGCAGTACTTC. Protein product: CASSPPSSYEQYF.

This clonotype was detected a few times. The chain recombines TRBV7-3 with TRBJ2-3, with 11 bases matching TRBD2. The CDR3 extends over 16 amino acids. With 5 bases clipped from V and 5 bases from J, the junction kept 9 bases outside the gene matches. The germline CDR1 and CDR2 sequences are SGHTA and FQGTGA. CDR3 protein: CASSRFSGRAQDTQYF. CDR3 DNA: TGTGCCAGCAGCCGATTTAGCGGGAGGGCCCAAGATACGCAGTATTTT. Full variable domain (missing parts from reference TRBV7-3 and TRBJ2-3): GAGVSQTPSNKVTEKGKYVELRCDPISGHTALYWYRQSLGQGPEFLIYFQGTGAADDSGLPNDRFFAVRPEGSVSTLKIQRTERGDSAVYLCASSRFSGRAQDTQYFGPGTRLTVL.

The table lists this clonotype with many counts. The rearrangement joins TRBV4-1 to TRBJ2-4, with a tentative D call TRBD2 (5 bases). Trimming removed 5 bases from V and 0 bases from J, with 11 bases in between. The CDR3 loop spans 15 amino acids. CDR1 is MGHRA, CDR2 YSYEKL, per germline. CDR3 in DNA: TGCGCCAGCAGCGGAGGAGTTTTAGCCAAAAACATTCAGTACTTC. Protein product: CASSGGVLAKNIQYF.

This clonotype was recorded at least ten times. This chain joins TRBV29-1 and TRBJ1-5, with 7 bases identical to TRBD1. Germline CDR1 SQVTM, CDR2 ANQGSEA. V shed 7 bases and J 1 base; nucleotides not matched to a gene: 1. The CDR3 runs 12 residues. The CDR3 DNA sequence: TGCAGCGGGACAGGAAGCAATCAGCCCCAGCATTTT. The encoded protein is CSGTGSNQPQHF.